What follows is one T cell receptor (beta chain) and its context. The sample comes from a study of blood T cell repertoires in COVID-19. Turning to the study itself: T cells, B-cell-depleted T cells, or PBMCs supplied cDNA or gDNA.

Using immunoSEQ multiplex PCR, the repertoire was profiled, and TCRdb retains in-frame clones only, with some absent. The sample lists around 280,000 clones, around 86% occurring once. The sequence was collected from a woman between 40 and 55 years old who had recovered from COVID-19. The sequenced sample consisted of PBMCs or T cells enriched from blood (not recorded which).

CDR3 residues: CASSSGTGGHNEQFF. As DNA, the CDR3 is TGTGCCAGTAGTTCCGGGACAGGGGGCCACAATGAGCAGTTCTTC. The chain carries TRBV19 and TRBJ2-1, with 12 bases fitting TRBD1. V lost 5 bases and J lost 5; bases outside the gene matches: 4. This CDR3 is 15 amino acids long. The germline V gene encodes CDR1 LNHDA and CDR2 SQIVND (reference sequence). Combining the CDR3 with reference TRBV19 and TRBJ2-1 gives the whole variable domain DGGITQSPKYLFRKEGQNVTLSCEQNLNHDAMYWYRQDPGQGLRLIYYSQIVNDFQKGDIAEGYSVSREKKESFPLTVTSAQKNPTAFYLCASSSGTGGHNEQFFGPGTRLTVL.